Detailed here is one T cell receptor beta chain. Its antigen is currently unknown. Time point noted: recipient sample about 28 days before transplant, after cytoreduction. The data originate from a study of T cell clonotyping in hematopoietic cell transplantation. Study observations and caveats: After transplant, recipient diversity fell while pathologically expanded clonotypes grew through day 180.

In germline, CDR1 is SGHDN, CDR2 FVKESK. The ends lost 4 bases at V and 10 bases at J; junction bases unmatched: 8. This CDR3 comprises 13 residues. TCRdb's copy holds only in-frame clones and misses some; the assay was immunoSEQ multiplex PCR. The sample lists 25,000 to 35,000 clones; approximately 94% were seen once. The chain uses TRBV14 and TRBJ2-7, with TRBD1 identical over 9 bases. Sequencing was performed on peripheral blood mononuclear cells, taken before stem cell transplant. The TCR was taken from a man between 50 and 59 years old with acute myeloid leukemia. Some clones in this sample may be carry-over from other donors' samples. DNA of the CDR3: TGTGCCAGCAGCCCCGGACAGGGGAAAGATCAGTACTTC. Residues: CASSPGQGKDQYF.